Below, 12 T cell receptor beta chains from the same sample are listed, as sequenced in a study of blood T cell repertoires in COVID-19. This table comes from immunoSEQ multiplex PCR, and its TCRdb copy is limited to in-frame clones, with some not included. The sample shows 140,000 to 150,000 clones, roughly 75% of them seen only once. The sample was PBMCs or T cells enriched from blood (not recorded which). These receptors all come from a woman aged 45-65 years who had recovered from COVID-19.

V and J are TRBV6-5 and TRBJ2-7, with D possibly matching TRBD1 (6 bases). V was trimmed by 5 bases and J by 3 bases, leaving 17 bases between them. CDR3 length equals 15 residues. CDR1 is MNHEY, CDR2 SVGAGI, per germline. This CDR3 is CASSPMTGRNYEQYF. The CDR3 coding sequence is TGTGCCAGCAGTCCCATGACAGGAAGAAACTACGAGCAGTACTTC.

The chain recombines TRBV2 with TRBJ2-7; 7 bases map to TRBD1. The CDR3 spans 16 residues. Trimming removed 6 bases from V and 3 bases from J; junction bases left unmatched: 14. Per the germline V gene, CDR1 is SNHLY and CDR2 is FYNNEI. CDR3 sequence reads: CASRTSAQGDDYEQYF. The CDR3 DNA is TGTGCCAGCAGAACCTCGGCTCAGGGGGACGACTACGAGCAGTACTTC.

The rearrangement uses TRBV29-1 and TRBJ2-4, with D unclear. Germline V gives CDR1 SQVTM, CDR2 ANQGSEA. Trimming pared 8 bases from V and 5 bases from J, leaving 10 bases between. The CDR3 sequence is 11 residues long. CDR3 nucleotides: TGCAGCCTTCCCGCAGAAAACATTCAGTACTTC. It is translated as CSLPAENIQYF. The full variable domain, with the rest looked up from reference TRBV29-1 and TRBJ2-4, is SAVISQKPSRDICQRGTSLTIQCQVDSQVTMMFWYRQQPGQSLTLIATANQGSEATYESGFVIDKFPISRPNLTFSTLTVSNMSPEDSSIYLCSLPAENIQYFGAGTRLSVL.

The rearrangement uses TRBV20-1 and TRBJ2-5, with a possible D match to TRBD2 (5 bases). V lost 7 bases to trimming and J lost 1 base, with 7 bases between them. Germline CDR1 is DFQATT and CDR2 is SNEGSKA (reference sequence). This CDR3 comprises 11 residues. The CDR3 spells CSVRGQETQYF. CDR3 coding DNA: TGCAGTGTTCGGGGCCAAGAGACCCAGTACTTC.

On this clone: Its ends do not fully match the called genes, so a read error is possible. This sequence joins TRBV5-1 and TRBJ2-2; the match to TRBD1 covers 8 bases. Germline loops: CDR1 SGHRS, CDR2 YFSETQ. The CDR3 consists of 16 residues. CDR3 bases: TGCGCCACCAGCAGGTCAGGGGGCGCGGACACCGGGGAGCTGTTTTTT. As protein: CATSRSGGADTGELFF. Full variable domain (missing parts from reference TRBV5-1 and TRBJ2-2): KAGVTQTPRYLIKTRGQQVTLSCSPISGHRSVSWYQQTPGQGLQFLFEYFSETQRNKGNFPGRFSGRQFSNSRSEMNVSTLELGDSALYLCATSRSGGADTGELFFGEGSRLTVL.

The V gene is TRBV19, the J gene TRBJ2-1; the D gene is possibly TRBD2 (5 bases). V lost 4 bases and J 0 bases, leaving 7 bases between the germline ends. The CDR3 contains 14 residues. Germline CDR1 and CDR2: LNHDA and SQIVND (reference sequence). This CDR3 reads CASSTGVSYNEQFF. The DNA of the CDR3 is TGTGCCAGTAGTACCGGGGTCTCCTACAATGAGCAGTTCTTC.

In its sample, this clone was seen many times. V gene TRBV7-8 combines with J gene TRBJ2-7, with 8 bases matching TRBD1. The CDR3 has 13 amino acids. V was pared by 5 bases and J by 7 bases, with 7 bases of the junction left unmatched. Germline V CDR1 and CDR2: SGHVS, FQNEAQ. Here the CDR3 DNA reads TGTGCCAGCAGCATCCGGACAGGGAAAGAGCAGTACGTC. It is translated as CASSIRTGKEQYV.

The chain is built from TRBV7-9 and TRBJ1-1; tentative D call: TRBD1 (6 bases). With 5 bases removed from V and 4 bases from J, the gap between germline ends came to 11 bases. The CDR3 runs to 13 residues. In germline, CDR1 is SEHNR, CDR2 FQNEAQ (reference sequence). The CDR3 DNA is TGTGCCAGCAGCCAAGAACAGGGCACTGAAGCTTTCTTT. Its protein product is CASSQEQGTEAFF.

The chain links TRBV12-3 or TRBV12-4 to TRBJ2-7, with D maybe TRBD1 (6 bases). This CDR3 spans 13 amino acids. The ends were cut back, 8 bases at V and 2 bases at J, with 13 bases in the middle. In nucleotides, the CDR3 is TGTGCCAGCTCACAGGGACGGACCTACGAGCAGTACTTC. It codes for CASSQGRTYEQYF.

The rearrangement joins TRBV13 to TRBJ1-5; D gene ambiguous. Trimming cost V 4 bases and J 6 bases, with 16 bases left between them. CDR1 and CDR2 from the germline V gene are PRHDT and FYEKMQ (reference sequence). This CDR3 contains 15 residues. DNA of the CDR3: TGTGCCAGCAGCTCCATTAATGAGCAAAGTCAGCCCCAGCATTTT. Translation gives CASSSINEQSQPQHF.

The chain joins TRBV5-6 to TRBJ1-1; D call uncertain. The CDR3 length is 15 residues. The germline CDR1 and CDR2 sequences are SGHDT and YYEEEE. Trimming stripped 1 base from V and 0 bases from J, with 10 bases between. CDR3 DNA: TGTGCCAGCAGCTTGAATCTGCAGTTGAACACTGAAGCTTTCTTT. Translation gives CASSLNLQLNTEAFF.

The chain couples TRBV18 to TRBJ1-6; 7 bases fit TRBD1. This CDR3 is 15 amino acids long. The junction had 10 bases not matched to a gene; V was cut back by 6 bases and J by 8 bases. Germline CDR1 reads KGHSH; CDR2 reads LQKENI. CDR3 sequence: CASSPDRVGDSPLHF. The DNA of the CDR3 is TGTGCCAGCTCCCCCGACAGGGTTGGGGATTCACCCCTCCACTTT. Variable domain in full (rest from reference TRBV18 and TRBJ1-6): NAGVMQNPRHLVRRRGQEARLRCSPMKGHSHVYWYRQLPEEGLKFMVYLQKENIIDESGMPKERFSAEFPKEGPSILRIQQVVRGDSAAYFCASSPDRVGDSPLHFGNGTRLTVT.